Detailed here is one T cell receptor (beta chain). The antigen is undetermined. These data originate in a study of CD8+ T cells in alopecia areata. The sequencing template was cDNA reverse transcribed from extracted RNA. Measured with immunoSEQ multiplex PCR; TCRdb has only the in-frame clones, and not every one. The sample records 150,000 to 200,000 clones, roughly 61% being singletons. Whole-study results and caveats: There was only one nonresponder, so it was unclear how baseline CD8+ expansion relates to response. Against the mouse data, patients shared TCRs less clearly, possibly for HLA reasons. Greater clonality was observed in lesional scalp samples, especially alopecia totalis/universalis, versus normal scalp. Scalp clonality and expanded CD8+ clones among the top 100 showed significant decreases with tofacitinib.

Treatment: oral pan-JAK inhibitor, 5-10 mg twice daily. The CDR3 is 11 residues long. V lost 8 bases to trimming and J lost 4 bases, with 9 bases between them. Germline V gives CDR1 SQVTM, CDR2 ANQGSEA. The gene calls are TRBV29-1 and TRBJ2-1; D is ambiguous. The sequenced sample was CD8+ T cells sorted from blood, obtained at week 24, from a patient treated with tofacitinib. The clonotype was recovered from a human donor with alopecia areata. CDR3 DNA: TGCAGCCCCCAGGTTTACAATGAGCAGTTCTTC. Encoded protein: CSPQVYNEQFF.